This TCR beta chain was observed in a study of CD8+CD57+ T cells in acquired aplastic anemia. Study-wide background: An average of roughly 2.9 ug of DNA was obtained from sorted CD4+ and CD8+ cells.

Template material for TCR beta VDJ and CDR3 profiling consisted of genomic DNA. TCRdb passed the reads through MiXCR, listing each CDR3 protein once. The sample lists about 160,000 distinct CDR3 sequences, around 45% occurring once. The length of the CDR3 is 14 residues. V lost 6 bases, J lost 2 bases, and 4 bases stayed unmatched. In germline, CDR1 is KGHDR, CDR2 SFDVKD. This TCR came from a human donor in good health. The sample taken for sequencing was sorted CD4+, CD8+, or CD8+CD57+ T cells (not recorded which) from PBMCs. The V and J genes are TRBV24-1 and TRBJ2-3; TRBD1 agrees at 7 bases. The CDR3 nucleotides read TGTGCCACCAGTCTAGGACAGGACACAGATACGCAGTATTTT. As protein: CATSLGQDTDTQYF.